Presented here are 13 T cell receptor beta chains from one specimen sequenced in a study of CD8 T cells in ankylosing spondylitis. In TCRdb, the 5' RACE reads were re-called with MiXCR into one record per CDR3 protein. The sample lists about 320,000 distinct CDR3 sequences, approximately 10% occurring once. Sequenced: blood, either unsorted or a sorted T cell fraction (not recorded which). All receptors derive from a female donor with ankylosing spondylitis or in good health (not recorded which).

This clonotype was detected many times. This chain joins TRBV20-1 and TRBJ2-1; TRBD2 aligns across 12 bases. The CDR3 sequence is 14 residues long. J was trimmed by 9 bases and V by 5 bases; bases with no gene match: 8. Germline assignment: CDR1 DFQATT and CDR2 SNEGSKA (reference sequence). The CDR3 here is CSALGLAGGSEQFF. CDR3 DNA: TGCAGTGCTCTCGGGCTAGCGGGGGGGAGTGAGCAGTTCTTC.

The J gene is TRBJ1-4, the V gene TRBV6-1, with a tentative D call TRBD1 (5 bases). The CDR3 has 13 amino acids. The germline gives CDR1 MNHNS, CDR2 SASEGT. V lost 4 bases and J 8 bases, leaving 11 bases between the germline ends. The CDR3 here is CASSVGTAEKLFF. The CDR3, as DNA: TGTGCCAGCAGTGTCGGGACTGCAGAAAAACTGTTTTTT.

The table lists this clonotype with a few counts. This sequence joins TRBV2 and TRBJ2-3; 16 bases are shared with TRBD2. The J segment lost 2 bases and the V segment lost 6 bases, leaving 5 bases of the junction unmatched. CDR1 is SNHLY and CDR2 is FYNNEI in the germline V gene. The CDR3 has 17 amino acids. The CDR3 bases are TGTGCCAGCAGCGAGGGGACTAGCGGGGGGGTCACAGATACGCAGTATTTT. Its protein product is CASSEGTSGGVTDTQYF.

This clonotype was seen once. Sequence at one end of the junction differs from germline and may be a read error. The chain couples TRBV12-3 or TRBV12-4 to TRBJ1-5, with no clear D. The CDR3 extends over 17 amino acids. CDR3 loop: CASSLDTASLGNQPQHF. CDR3 DNA sequence: TGTGCCAGCAGTTTAGATACTGCCTCTTTGGGCAACCAGCCCCAGCATTTT.

The V gene is TRBV29-1, the J gene TRBJ2-5; TRBD2 agrees at 7 bases. V gave up 4 bases and J gave up 2 bases; unmatched junction bases: 4. Germline V gene data show CDR1 as SQVTM and CDR2 as ANQGSEA. The CDR3 contains 13 residues. The CDR3 loop reads CSVGEGPQETQYF. CDR3 in DNA: TGCAGCGTTGGGGAGGGACCACAAGAGACCCAGTACTTC.

A word on this clonotype: One base away lies a much larger clone, so this may be a sequencing read error. The rearrangement uses TRBV20-1 and TRBJ2-7; TRBD2 agrees at 9 bases. The CDR3 loop spans 14 amino acids. With V trimmed by 5 bases and J by 5 bases, 10 bases remained unmatched. Germline V lookup: CDR1 DFQATT, CDR2 SNEGSKA (reference sequence). In DNA, the CDR3 is TGCAGTGCTGCCCTAGCGGGATGGTCCCACGAGCAGTACTTC. Translating it yields CSAALAGWSHEQYF.

The CDR3 loop reads CSASAGTEGYPPLHF. For the CDR3, the DNA is TGCAGTGCGTCTGCCGGGACAGAGGGTTATCCACCCCTCCACTTT. V gene TRBV20-1 combines with J gene TRBJ1-6; 7 bases are a match to TRBD1. CDR1 is DFQATT and CDR2 is SNEGSKA in the germline V gene (reference sequence). V shed 6 bases, J shed 11 bases, and the junction held 16 bases outside the gene matches. CDR3 length: 15 residues.

This clonotype came up many times. The chain joins TRBV12-3 or TRBV12-4 to TRBJ1-1; D unclear. The length of the CDR3 is 12 residues. V shed 3 bases and J shed 4 bases, with 6 bases lying between them. CDR3 sequence reads: CASSFVGTEAFF. The CDR3 DNA is TGTGCCAGCAGTTTCGTAGGCACTGAAGCTTTCTTT.

The sample holds many counts of this clonotype. The junction and the germline gene differ at one end; a read error may be behind it. The genes are TRBV20-1 and TRBJ2-1; D is unresolved. Germline V CDR1 and CDR2: DFQATT, SNEGSKA (reference sequence). The CDR3 loop spans 11 amino acids. The chain's CDR3 is CSARDGPAVTF. As DNA, the CDR3 is TGCAGTGCTAGAGATGGTCCGGCGGTAACCTTC.

V and J are TRBV4-3 and TRBJ1-4; D gene ambiguous. The CDR3 consists of 16 residues. Trimming stripped 0 bases from V and 5 bases from J, with 13 bases between. From germline, CDR1 is LGHNA and CDR2 YSLEER. CDR3 DNA: TGCGCCAGCAGCCAAGATGGAGGGAGGCTAAATGAAAAACTGTTTTTT. Translating it yields CASSQDGGRLNEKLFF.

This clonotype was counted a few times. The chain carries TRBV5-5 and TRBJ2-7, with 8 bases aligning to TRBD1. Germline V gives CDR1 SGHKS, CDR2 YYEKEE (reference sequence). The J segment lost 0 bases and the V segment lost 4 bases, leaving 12 bases of the junction unmatched. The length of the CDR3 is 17 residues. CDR3 in DNA: TGTGCCAGCAGCCAGAGCCGACAGGGGCGAGTCTCCTACGAGCAGTACTTC. Its protein product is CASSQSRQGRVSYEQYF.

V and J are TRBV20-1 and TRBJ2-1; 9 nucleotides line up with TRBD2. The V and J ends lost 5 bases and 10 bases, in that order; junction bases with no gene match: 9. The germline CDR1 and CDR2 sequences are DFQATT and SNEGSKA (reference sequence). CDR3 length: 13 amino acids. As DNA, the CDR3 is TGCAGTGCTGGCAGGACCAGCGGGGGGGAGCAGTTCTTC. As protein: CSAGRTSGGEQFF.

This clonotype was detected many times. V usage is TRBV4-3 and J usage is TRBJ1-6; perhaps TRBD1 as D (6 bases). Germline V CDR1 and CDR2: LGHNA, YSLEER. The V and J ends lost 4 bases and 7 bases respectively, with 14 bases between them. This CDR3 is built from 15 residues. This chain's CDR3 is CASSLHRDRNSPLHF. CDR3 coding DNA: TGCGCCAGCAGCCTACACAGGGATCGGAATTCACCCCTCCACTTT.